Below are 10 T cell receptor beta chains sequenced from a single sample in a study of CD8 T cells in ankylosing spondylitis. TCRdb processed the 5' RACE reads anew with MiXCR; each CDR3 protein has one entry. The sample shows 380,000 or so distinct CDR3 sequences, roughly 20% of them seen only once. Material for sequencing was blood, either unsorted or a sorted T cell fraction (not recorded which). All receptors come from a male donor with ankylosing spondylitis or in good health (not recorded which).

The chain couples TRBV11-2 to TRBJ2-4; D remains unclear. V lost 3 bases and J 6 bases, leaving 9 bases between the germline ends. Germline V CDR1 and CDR2: SGHAT, FQNNGV. CDR3 length: 13 residues. As DNA, the CDR3 is TGTGCCAGCAGCTTTCAGGATTTAAACATTCAGTACTTC. Amino acids: CASSFQDLNIQYF.

This clonotype was detected a few times. The genes are TRBV11-2 and TRBJ2-5; either TRBD1 or TRBD2 may supply D (6 bases each). Germline CDR1 reads SGHAT; CDR2 reads FQNNGV. The V end lost 5 bases, the J end lost 0 bases, and 10 bases lay between the germline ends. This CDR3 spans 14 amino acids. The CDR3 coding sequence is TGTGCCAGCAGCCGAGGGGGGCACCAAGAGACCCAGTACTTC. Its protein is CASSRGGHQETQYF.

This clonotype was found a few times. This chain joins TRBV29-1 and TRBJ2-7; weak D call: TRBD1 (6 bases). V lost 3 bases and J 3 bases, leaving 9 bases between the germline ends. Per germline, CDR1 SQVTM and CDR2 ANQGSEA. The CDR3 extends over 12 amino acids. The CDR3 here is CSVESDSYEQYF. The CDR3 nucleotides read TGCAGCGTTGAGTCGGACAGCTACGAGCAGTACTTC.

This clonotype was found a few times. The V call is TRBV24-1, the J call TRBJ2-1; D possibly corresponds to TRBD1 (7 bases). CDR1 and CDR2 (germline): KGHDR, SFDVKD. The length of the CDR3 is 14 residues. The ends were cut back, 6 bases at V and 8 bases at J, with 16 bases in the middle. DNA of the CDR3: TGTGCCACCAGTCGGGGCAGGGGGGTCGATGAGCAGTTCTTC. Translated, it gives CATSRGRGVDEQFF.

This chain connects TRBV2 to TRBJ2-4; the match to TRBD2 covers 9 bases. This CDR3 region has 14 residues. Germline loops: CDR1 SNHLY, CDR2 FYNNEI. Trimming cost V 4 bases and J 4 bases; bases outside gene matches: 2. The CDR3 is CASSASGGKNIQYF. In DNA, the CDR3 is TGTGCCAGCAGTGCCAGCGGGGGGAAAAACATTCAGTACTTC. The full variable domain, rest sourced from reference TRBV2 and TRBJ2-4, is EPEVTQTPSHQVTQMGQEVILRCVPISNHLYFYWYRQILGQKVEFLVSFYNNEISEKSEIFDDQFSVERPDGSNFTLKIRSTKLEDSAMYFCASSASGGKNIQYFGAGTRLSVL.

V is TRBV28 and J is TRBJ2-7; D is unresolved. The germline V and J ends were trimmed by 6 bases and 4 bases, with 19 bases remaining between them. Per germline, CDR1 MDHEN and CDR2 SYDVKM. This CDR3 comprises 15 residues. The CDR3: CASSTSGAKPYEQYF. For the CDR3, the DNA is TGTGCCAGCAGCACCTCAGGTGCAAAGCCTTACGAGCAGTACTTC.

This clonotype was picked up a small number of times. The rearrangement joins TRBV12-3 or TRBV12-4 to TRBJ2-2; D is perhaps TRBD1 (7 bases). This CDR3 contains 15 residues. Trimming stripped 5 bases from V and 6 bases from J, with 16 bases between. The CDR3 sequence is CASSIGGGASGELFF. The DNA for the CDR3 is TGTGCCAGCAGTATAGGGGGCGGGGCCTCCGGGGAGCTGTTTTTT.

This clonotype came up a few times. The chain is built from TRBV20-1 and TRBJ2-7, with 10 nucleotides matching TRBD1. The CDR3 runs 15 residues. Trimming cost V 5 bases and J 3 bases; bases outside gene matches: 10. Germline lookup yields CDR1 DFQATT and CDR2 SNEGSKA (reference sequence). As DNA, the CDR3 is TGCAGTGCTGACAGACCGGGACAGGGGATCTACGAGCAGTACTTC. It specifies CSADRPGQGIYEQYF.

The chain links TRBV2 to TRBJ2-7, with TRBD2 as a possible D gene (6 bases). Trimming removed 0 bases at V and 3 bases at J, with 15 bases between. The germline V gene encodes CDR1 SNHLY and CDR2 FYNNEI. The CDR3 contains 16 residues. The CDR3 DNA sequence: TGTGCCAGCAGTGAAGCGGCGGGGTCGGCGGGCTACGAGCAGTACTTC. It yields the protein CASSEAAGSAGYEQYF.

This clonotype was found a few times. The genes are TRBV7-9 and TRBJ2-7; a possible D gene is TRBD1 (6 bases). V lost 3 bases to trimming and J lost 3 bases, with 9 bases between them. The CDR3 is 13 residues long. Germline assignment: CDR1 SEHNR and CDR2 FQNEAQ (reference sequence). CDR3 amino acids: CASSFPTGYEQYF. As DNA, the CDR3 is TGTGCCAGCAGCTTTCCGACAGGCTACGAGCAGTACTTC. The full variable domain, rest sourced from reference TRBV7-9 and TRBJ2-7, is DTGVSQNPRHKITKRGQNVTFRCDPISEHNRLYWYRQTLGQGPEFLTYFQNEAQLEKSRLLSDRFSAERPKGSFSTLEIQRTEQGDSAMYLCASSFPTGYEQYFGPGTRLTVT.